This T cell receptor beta chain was recovered during a study of spatial heterogeneity in lung cancer (dated by TCRdb to between 2018 and 2021). A note on the overall study: Beta-chain transcripts were consistently detected in greater numbers than alpha-chain transcripts, which likely reflected higher beta-chain transcript abundance. The study linked features of the TCR repertoire to counts of nonsynonymous mutations, which were determined by whole-exome sequencing of tumor tissue. In non-small cell lung cancer, the study made a quantitative comparison of TCR alpha and beta repertoires among multiple tumor regions, matched nontumor lung and blood. In the raw uncorrected reads, each unique combination of TCR and UMI appeared more than ten times on average. Both alpha and beta chains were TCR-sequenced in 200 to 250 tumor regions, roughly 70 matched nontumor lung samples and roughly 54 PBMC samples obtained at surgery.

Points the paper makes about the study in general: Confirming at a functional level the hypothesis that regional TCRs recognize regional mutations was considered to require additional single-cell paired TCR alpha and beta sequencing.

The cysteine opens and the phenylalanine closes a CDR3 of 17 amino acids. Only the CDR3 portion is preserved as DNA: 51 bases, with reading frame beginning at the first base. After removal of 7 bases from V and 3 bases from J, the junction retains 16 bases not matched to a gene. CDR1 and CDR2 are read off the germline V gene as MDHEN and SYDVKM. This clonotype was recorded at least ten times. The target of this receptor is not known. No base quality values were provided; no much bigger clone lies one nucleotide off. The library was built by means of 5' RACE. Sequencing used a NextSeq 500. To allow correction of PCR and sequencing errors, the TCR library protocol tagged every TCR cDNA molecule with a unique molecular identifier. Regarding the original processing steps: TCR identification, UMI-based error correction and CDR3 extraction were all carried out with Decombinator tools. Expanded TCRs were defined as those above a frequency of 2 per 1,000, corresponding to the top 1% of the tumor frequency distribution. Each repertoire was subsampled 100 times to 5,000 TCRs, after which Renyi diversity was computed with the R vegan package. CDR3 similarity networks were constructed using string-kernel similarity of amino acid triplets, with links drawn between CDR3s whose pairwise similarity was above 0.82. TCRdb cleaned the public reads at Q25 with fastp, built clones with MiXCR and kept in-frame beta chains. Duplicate CDR3 protein sequences are folded into a single record with the most common DNA and genes. The V and J calls shown here were made by TCRdb, not taken from the authors' results. This sample holds thousands of distinct CDR3 sequences; 5.4% were observed only once. The ten largest clones capture about 8.1% of the sample.

Explained via the paper, the time point label denotes: sample taken at primary tumor resection. Without any cell sorting, TCR sequencing was performed on whole RNA extracted either from tumor and nontumor lung tissue or from cryopreserved PBMC samples. Samples were obtained from approximately 70 patients with early-stage, untreated non-small cell lung cancer from the lung TRACERx cohort. Only patients with enough RNA available from two or more tumor regions were chosen for TCR sequencing. A lung pathologist reviewed the tumor and adjacent nontumor lung specimens before the specimens were selected. This material consisted of normal lung tissue next to the tumor, taken at surgery. Here the chain combines TRBV28 and TRBJ1-2; TRBD1 agrees with 8 junctional bases. This receptor was taken from a female donor with early-stage non-small cell lung cancer. The CDR3 region has the sequence CASTLRTGPRIDYGYTF. At the DNA level, the sequence is TGTGCCAGCACCCTCAGGACAGGGCCGCGTATTGACTATGGCTACACCTTC.